This T cell receptor (beta chain) is from a study of blood T cells in healthy people across ages. Study as a whole: About one barcoded beta molecule was captured per two T cells (by template switching).

Primed by a sample-barcoded 5' primer and a J-beta primer mix, a second PCR proceeded for roughly 6 to 12 cycles. TCRdb redid the calling of the 5' RACE reads with MiXCR, one entry per CDR3 protein. The sample carries about 780,000 distinct CDR3 sequences, roughly 46% recorded once. Looked up from germline, CDR1 is GTSNPN and CDR2 is SVGIG (reference sequence). Trimming removed 5 bases from V and 2 bases from J, with 15 bases in between. CDR3 length: 14 amino acids. This chain links TRBV30 with TRBJ2-5, with unresolved D. The specimen sequenced was blood. The sequence was obtained from a man of 80 years or more in good health. The CDR3 DNA follows: TGTGCCTGGGGGGTCAGACAAATACAAGAGACCCAGTACTTC. This translates into CAWGVRQIQETQYF.